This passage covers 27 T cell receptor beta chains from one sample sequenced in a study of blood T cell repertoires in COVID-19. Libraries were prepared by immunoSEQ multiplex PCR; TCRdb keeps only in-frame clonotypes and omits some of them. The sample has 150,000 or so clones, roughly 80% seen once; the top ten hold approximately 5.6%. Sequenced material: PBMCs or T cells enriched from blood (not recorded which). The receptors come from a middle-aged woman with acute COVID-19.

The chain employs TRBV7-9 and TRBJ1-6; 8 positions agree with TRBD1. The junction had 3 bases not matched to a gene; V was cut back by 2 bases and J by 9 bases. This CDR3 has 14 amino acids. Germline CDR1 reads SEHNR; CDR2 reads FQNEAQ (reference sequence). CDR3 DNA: TGTGCCAGCAGCTTACAGGGGGCGGGTTCACCCCTCCACTTT. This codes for CASSLQGAGSPLHF.

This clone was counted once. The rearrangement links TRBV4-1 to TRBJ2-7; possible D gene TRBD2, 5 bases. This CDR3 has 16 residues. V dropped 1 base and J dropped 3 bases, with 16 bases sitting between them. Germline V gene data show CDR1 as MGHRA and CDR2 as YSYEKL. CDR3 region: CASSQVVVPGVYEQYF. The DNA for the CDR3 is TGCGCCAGCAGCCAAGTGGTGGTTCCCGGGGTCTACGAGCAGTACTTC.

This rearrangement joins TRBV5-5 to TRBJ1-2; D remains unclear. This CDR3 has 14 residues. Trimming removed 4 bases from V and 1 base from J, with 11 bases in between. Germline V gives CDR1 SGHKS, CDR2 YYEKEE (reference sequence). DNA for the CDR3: TGTGCCAGCAGCCCAGAGGTGATTAACTATGGCTACACCTTC. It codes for CASSPEVINYGYTF.

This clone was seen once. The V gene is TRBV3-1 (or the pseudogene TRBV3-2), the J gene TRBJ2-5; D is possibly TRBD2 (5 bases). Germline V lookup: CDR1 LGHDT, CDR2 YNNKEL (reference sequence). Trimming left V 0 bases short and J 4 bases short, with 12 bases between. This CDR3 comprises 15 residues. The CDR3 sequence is CASSQDESGRETQYF. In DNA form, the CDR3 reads TGTGCCAGCAGCCAAGATGAGAGCGGTCGAGAGACCCAGTACTTC.

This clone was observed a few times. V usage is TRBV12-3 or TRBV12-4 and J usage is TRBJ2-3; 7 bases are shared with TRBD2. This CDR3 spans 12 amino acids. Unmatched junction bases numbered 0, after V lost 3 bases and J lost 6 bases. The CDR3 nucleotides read TGTGCCAGCAGTTTGGGAGGGGATACGCAGTATTTT. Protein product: CASSLGGDTQYF.

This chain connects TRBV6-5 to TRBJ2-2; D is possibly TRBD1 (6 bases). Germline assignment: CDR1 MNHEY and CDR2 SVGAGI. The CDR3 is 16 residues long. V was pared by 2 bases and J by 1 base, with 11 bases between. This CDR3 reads CASSYTGTLNTGELFF. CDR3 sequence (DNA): TGTGCCAGCAGTTACACCGGGACATTGAACACCGGGGAGCTGTTTTTT.

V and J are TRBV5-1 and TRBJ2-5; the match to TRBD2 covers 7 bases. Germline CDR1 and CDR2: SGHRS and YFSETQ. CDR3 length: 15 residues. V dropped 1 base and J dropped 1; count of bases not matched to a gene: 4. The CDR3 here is CASSLNRGGQETQYF. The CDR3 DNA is TGCGCCAGCAGCTTGAATCGCGGGGGCCAAGAGACCCAGTACTTC.

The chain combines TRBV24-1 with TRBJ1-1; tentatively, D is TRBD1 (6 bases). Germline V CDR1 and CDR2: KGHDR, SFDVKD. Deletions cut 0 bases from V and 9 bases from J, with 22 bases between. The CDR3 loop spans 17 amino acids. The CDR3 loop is CATSDLEGIRGAPKAFF. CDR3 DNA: TGTGCCACCAGTGATTTGGAGGGGATCAGGGGAGCTCCTAAAGCTTTCTTT.

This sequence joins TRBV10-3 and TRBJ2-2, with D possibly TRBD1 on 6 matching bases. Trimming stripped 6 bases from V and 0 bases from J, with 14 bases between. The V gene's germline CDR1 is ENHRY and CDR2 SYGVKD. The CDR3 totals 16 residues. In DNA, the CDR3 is TGTGCCATCAGCCCGGACAGTTCCGCGAACACCGGGGAGCTGTTTTTT. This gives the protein CAISPDSSANTGELFF.

The CDR3: CASSETGTSGPQNSYNEQFF. The CDR3 coding sequence is TGTGCCAGCAGTGAAACCGGGACTAGCGGTCCCCAGAACTCCTACAATGAGCAGTTCTTC. The chain has TRBV6-1 and TRBJ2-1, with TRBD2 matching over 11 bases. The germline gives CDR1 MNHNS, CDR2 SASEGT. The CDR3 runs 20 residues. After removal of 2 bases from V and 0 bases from J, the junction contained 12 bases not matched to a gene.

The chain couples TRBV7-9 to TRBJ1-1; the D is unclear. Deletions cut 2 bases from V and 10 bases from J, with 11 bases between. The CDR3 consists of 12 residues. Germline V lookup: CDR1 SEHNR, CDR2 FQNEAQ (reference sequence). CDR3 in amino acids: CASSLNNWPAFF. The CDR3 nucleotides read TGTGCCAGCAGCTTAAACAATTGGCCAGCTTTCTTT.

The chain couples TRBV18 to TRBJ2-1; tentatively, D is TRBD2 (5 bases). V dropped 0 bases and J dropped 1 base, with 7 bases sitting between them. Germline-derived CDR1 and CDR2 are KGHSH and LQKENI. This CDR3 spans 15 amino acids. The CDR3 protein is CASSPPGSSYNEQFF. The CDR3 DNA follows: TGTGCCAGCTCACCACCGGGGAGTTCCTACAATGAGCAGTTCTTC.

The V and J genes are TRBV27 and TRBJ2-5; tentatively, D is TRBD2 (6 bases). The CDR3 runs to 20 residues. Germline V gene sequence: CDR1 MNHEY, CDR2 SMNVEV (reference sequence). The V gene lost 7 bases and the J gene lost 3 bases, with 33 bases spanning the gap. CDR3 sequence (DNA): TGTGCCAGCATTCCCCCAAGGCGGGAACGTCTAGCGAGGAGTGAAGAGACCCAGTACTTC. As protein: CASIPPRRERLARSEETQYF.

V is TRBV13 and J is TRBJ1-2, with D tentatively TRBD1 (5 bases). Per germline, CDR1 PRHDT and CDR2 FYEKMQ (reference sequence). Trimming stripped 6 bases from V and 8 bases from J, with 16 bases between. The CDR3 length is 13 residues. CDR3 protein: CASSPLGGRGYTF. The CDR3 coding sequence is TGTGCCAGCAGTCCGCTGGGGGGGAGAGGCTACACCTTC.

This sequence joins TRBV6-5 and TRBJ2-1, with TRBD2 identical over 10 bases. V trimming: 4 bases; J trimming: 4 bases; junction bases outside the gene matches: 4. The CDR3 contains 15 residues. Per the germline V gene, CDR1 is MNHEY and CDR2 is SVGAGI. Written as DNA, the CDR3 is TGTGCCAGCAGTTCCCAACTAGCGGGGTACAATGAGCAGTTCTTC. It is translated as CASSSQLAGYNEQFF.

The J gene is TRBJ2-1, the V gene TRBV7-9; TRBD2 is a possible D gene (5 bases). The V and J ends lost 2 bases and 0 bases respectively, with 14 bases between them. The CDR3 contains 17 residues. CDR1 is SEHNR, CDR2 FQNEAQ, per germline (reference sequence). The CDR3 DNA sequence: TGTGCCAGCAGCTTACCTTTGCGACTAAGCTCCTACAATGAGCAGTTCTTC. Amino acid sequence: CASSLPLRLSSYNEQFF.

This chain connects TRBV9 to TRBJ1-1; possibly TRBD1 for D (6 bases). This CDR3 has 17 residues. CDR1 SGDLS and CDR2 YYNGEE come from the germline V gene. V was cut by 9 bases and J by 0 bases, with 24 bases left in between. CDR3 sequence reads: CAITPGRGEEMNTEAFF. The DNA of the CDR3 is TGTGCCATAACCCCAGGGAGGGGGGAGGAAATGAACACTGAAGCTTTCTTT.

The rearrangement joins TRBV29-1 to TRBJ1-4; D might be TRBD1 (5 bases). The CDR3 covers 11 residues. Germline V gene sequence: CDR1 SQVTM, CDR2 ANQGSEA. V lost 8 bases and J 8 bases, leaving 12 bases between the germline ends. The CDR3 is CSFRQSEKLFF. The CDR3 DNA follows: TGCAGCTTTAGACAGAGCGAAAAACTGTTTTTT.

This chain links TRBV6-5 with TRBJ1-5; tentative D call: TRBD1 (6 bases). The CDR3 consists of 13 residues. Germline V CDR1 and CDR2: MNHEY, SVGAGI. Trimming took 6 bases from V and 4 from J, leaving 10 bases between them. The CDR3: CASREDSNQPQHF. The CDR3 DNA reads TGTGCCAGCAGAGAGGACAGTAATCAGCCCCAGCATTTT.

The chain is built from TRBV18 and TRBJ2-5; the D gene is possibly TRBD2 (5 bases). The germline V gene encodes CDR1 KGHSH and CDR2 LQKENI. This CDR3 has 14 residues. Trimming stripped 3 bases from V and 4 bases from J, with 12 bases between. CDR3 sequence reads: CASSPFGGGETQYF. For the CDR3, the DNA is TGTGCCAGCTCACCCTTCGGTGGAGGAGAGACCCAGTACTTC.

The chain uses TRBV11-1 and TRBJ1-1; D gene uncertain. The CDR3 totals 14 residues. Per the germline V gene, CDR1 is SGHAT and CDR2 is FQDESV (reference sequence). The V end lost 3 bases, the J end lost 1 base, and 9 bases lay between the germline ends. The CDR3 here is CASSFIAGNTEAFF. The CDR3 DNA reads TGTGCCAGCAGCTTCATAGCCGGGAACACTGAAGCTTTCTTT.

CDR3 in DNA: TGCGCCAGCAGCGGGGGGGATGCCTACGAGCAGTACTTC. Residues: CASSGGDAYEQYF. V is TRBV5-1 and J is TRBJ2-7; 7 bases fit TRBD2. The CDR3 runs 13 residues. Germline V CDR1 and CDR2: SGHRS, YFSETQ. The V and J ends lost 4 bases and 2 bases, in that order; junction bases with no gene match: 3.

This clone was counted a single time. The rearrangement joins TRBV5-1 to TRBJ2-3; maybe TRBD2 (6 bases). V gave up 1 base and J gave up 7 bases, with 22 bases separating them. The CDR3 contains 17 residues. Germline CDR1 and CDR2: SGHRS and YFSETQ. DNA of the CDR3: TGCGCCAGCAGCTTGTTGTCTTCCGGGGGTTCTATAAATACGCAGTATTTT. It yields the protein CASSLLSSGGSINTQYF. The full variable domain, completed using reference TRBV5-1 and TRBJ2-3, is KAGVTQTPRYLIKTRGQQVTLSCSPISGHRSVSWYQQTPGQGLQFLFEYFSETQRNKGNFPGRFSGRQFSNSRSEMNVSTLELGDSALYLCASSLLSSGGSINTQYFGPGTRLTVL.

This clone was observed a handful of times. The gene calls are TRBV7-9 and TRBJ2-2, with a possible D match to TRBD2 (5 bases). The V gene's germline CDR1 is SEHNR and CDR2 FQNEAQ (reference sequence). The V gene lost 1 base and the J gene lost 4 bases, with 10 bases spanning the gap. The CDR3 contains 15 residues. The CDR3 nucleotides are TGTGCCAGCAGCTTAGGTGACTATCTCACCGGGGAGCTGTTTTTT. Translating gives CASSLGDYLTGELFF.

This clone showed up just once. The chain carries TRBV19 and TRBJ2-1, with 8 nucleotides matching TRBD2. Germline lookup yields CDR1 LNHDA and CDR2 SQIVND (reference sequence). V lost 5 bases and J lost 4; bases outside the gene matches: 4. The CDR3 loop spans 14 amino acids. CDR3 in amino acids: CASSEGTRYNEQFF. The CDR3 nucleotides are TGTGCCAGTAGTGAAGGGACTAGATACAATGAGCAGTTCTTC.

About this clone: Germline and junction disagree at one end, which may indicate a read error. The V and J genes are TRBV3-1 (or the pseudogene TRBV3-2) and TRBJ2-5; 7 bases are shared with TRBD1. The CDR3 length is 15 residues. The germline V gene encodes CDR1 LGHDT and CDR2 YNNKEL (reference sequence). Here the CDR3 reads CASSRLTGDQGTQYF. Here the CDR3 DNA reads TGTGCCAGCAGCCGCCTCACAGGGGATCAAGGGACCCAGTACTTC.

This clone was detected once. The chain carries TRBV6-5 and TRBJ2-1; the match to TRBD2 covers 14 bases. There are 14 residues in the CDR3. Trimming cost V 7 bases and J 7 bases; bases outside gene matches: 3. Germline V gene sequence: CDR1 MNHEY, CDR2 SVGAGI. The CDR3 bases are TGTGCCAGCAAGGGACTAGCGGGAGTAAATGAGCAGTTCTTC. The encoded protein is CASKGLAGVNEQFF.